Following are 8 T cell receptor beta chains from one sample sequenced in a study of blood T cell repertoires in COVID-19. Profiling relied on immunoSEQ multiplex PCR, and the TCRdb table lists in-frame clones only, not all of them. The sample carries approximately 170,000 clones, around nine tenths recorded once. The specimen sequenced was peripheral blood. Every receptor here comes from an elderly woman with COVID-19, enrolled during active disease.

The chain combines TRBV11-2 with TRBJ1-4; D is possibly TRBD1 (5 bases). CDR3 size: 15 residues. V was cut by 3 bases and J by 5 bases, with 13 bases left in between. The germline CDR1 and CDR2 sequences are SGHAT and FQNNGV. CDR3 in DNA: TGTGCCAGCAGCTTCGGTCCAGGGAAGAATGAAAAACTGTTTTTT. It is translated as CASSFGPGKNEKLFF.

This chain links TRBV27 with TRBJ1-4; the match to TRBD1 covers 10 bases. Germline CDR1 and CDR2: MNHEY and SMNVEV (reference sequence). J was trimmed by 7 bases and V by 6 bases; bases with no gene match: 5. The CDR3 has 14 amino acids. CDR3 sequence reads: CASRWTGGTEKLFF. In DNA form, the CDR3 reads TGTGCCAGCAGGTGGACAGGGGGGACTGAAAAACTGTTTTTT.

The rearrangement uses TRBV7-9 and TRBJ2-2; a weak D match, TRBD1 (8 bases). The CDR3 has 17 residues. Germline V gene data show CDR1 as SEHNR and CDR2 as FQNEAQ (reference sequence). The V end lost 6 bases, the J end lost 3 bases, and 20 bases lay between the germline ends. In nucleotides, the CDR3 is TGTGCCAGCAGACAGGGGGGGCCTACCCGGGACACCGGGGAGCTGTTTTTT. This gives the protein CASRQGGPTRDTGELFF. The full variable domain, rest sourced from reference TRBV7-9 and TRBJ2-2, is DTGVSQNPRHKITKRGQNVTFRCDPISEHNRLYWYRQTLGQGPEFLTYFQNEAQLEKSRLLSDRFSAERPKGSFSTLEIQRTEQGDSAMYLCASRQGGPTRDTGELFFGEGSRLTVL.

The chain carries TRBV12-3 or TRBV12-4 and TRBJ2-5; D uncertain. V was clipped by 9 bases and J by 5 bases, with 13 bases between them. CDR3 length: 12 residues. The CDR3 nucleotides read TGTGCCAGTATGAGGTTTGGGGAGACCCAGTACTTC. This encodes CASMRFGETQYF.

The V gene is TRBV28, the J gene TRBJ2-4; 8 bases match TRBD1. The CDR3 runs 14 residues. V trimming: 7 bases; J trimming: 9 bases; junction bases outside the gene matches: 11. Germline loops: CDR1 MDHEN, CDR2 SYDVKM. The CDR3 is CASTNLRTGSIQYF. As DNA, the CDR3 is TGTGCCAGCACCAACTTAAGGACAGGGTCCATTCAGTACTTC.

The chain has TRBV7-9 and TRBJ2-3; possibly TRBD1 for D (5 bases). CDR3 length: 15 residues. The ends were cut back, 1 base at V and 5 bases at J, with 13 bases in the middle. Germline V lookup: CDR1 SEHNR, CDR2 FQNEAQ (reference sequence). CDR3 residues: CASSLGGLAIDTQYF. The DNA for the CDR3 is TGTGCCAGCAGCTTAGGGGGCCTTGCAATAGATACGCAGTATTTT.

The chain carries TRBV2 and TRBJ2-5; 8 bases line up with TRBD1. This CDR3 region has 15 residues. J gave up 4 bases and V 8 bases, and 12 bases lay outside the gene matches. The germline CDR1 and CDR2 sequences are SNHLY and FYNNEI. The CDR3 here is CASEIAQGASETQYF. The DNA of the CDR3 is TGTGCCAGCGAAATCGCCCAGGGGGCTTCAGAGACCCAGTACTTC.

The rearrangement uses TRBV7-3 and TRBJ1-3; D gene ambiguous. Per germline, CDR1 SGHTA and CDR2 FQGTGA. Between the trimmed V and J ends, which lost 2 bases and 0 bases, there was a span of 11 bases. This CDR3 has 16 amino acids. The CDR3 DNA reads TGTGCCAGCAGCTTAGGAGGACTCAGCTCTGGAAACACCATATATTTT. Protein: CASSLGGLSSGNTIYF.